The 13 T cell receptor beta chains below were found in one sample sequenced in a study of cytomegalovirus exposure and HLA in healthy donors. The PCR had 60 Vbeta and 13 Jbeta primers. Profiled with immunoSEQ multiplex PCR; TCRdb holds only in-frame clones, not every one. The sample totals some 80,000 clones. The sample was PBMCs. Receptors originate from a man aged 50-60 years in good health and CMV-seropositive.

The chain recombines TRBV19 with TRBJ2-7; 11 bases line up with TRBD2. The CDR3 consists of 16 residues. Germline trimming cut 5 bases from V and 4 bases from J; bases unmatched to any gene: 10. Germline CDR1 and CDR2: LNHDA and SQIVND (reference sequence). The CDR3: CASSFNSIAGGYEQYF. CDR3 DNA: TGTGCCAGTAGTTTCAACTCCATAGCGGGAGGGTACGAGCAGTACTTC.

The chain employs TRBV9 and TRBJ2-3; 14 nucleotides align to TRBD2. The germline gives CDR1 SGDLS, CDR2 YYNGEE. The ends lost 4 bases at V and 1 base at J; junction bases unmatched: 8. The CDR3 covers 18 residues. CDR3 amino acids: CASSPYSTSGRGTDTQYF. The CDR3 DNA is TGTGCCAGCAGCCCGTACTCGACTAGCGGGAGGGGCACAGATACGCAGTATTTT.

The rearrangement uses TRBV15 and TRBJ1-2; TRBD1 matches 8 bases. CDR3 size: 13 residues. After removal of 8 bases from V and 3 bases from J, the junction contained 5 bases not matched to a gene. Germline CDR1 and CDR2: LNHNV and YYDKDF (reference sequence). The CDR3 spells CATGQGSYYGYTF. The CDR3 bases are TGTGCCACCGGACAGGGATCGTACTATGGCTACACCTTC.

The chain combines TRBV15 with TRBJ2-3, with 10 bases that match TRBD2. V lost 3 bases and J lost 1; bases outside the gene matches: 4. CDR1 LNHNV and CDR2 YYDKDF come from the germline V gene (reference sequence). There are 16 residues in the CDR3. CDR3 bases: TGTGCCACCAGCAGTTTAGCGGGGGGAGGCACAGATACGCAGTATTTT. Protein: CATSSLAGGGTDTQYF.

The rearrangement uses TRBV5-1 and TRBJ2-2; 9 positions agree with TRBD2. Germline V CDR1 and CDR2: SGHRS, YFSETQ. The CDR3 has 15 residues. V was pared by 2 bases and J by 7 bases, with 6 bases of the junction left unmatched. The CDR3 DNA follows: TGCGCCAGCAGCTTCGGTAGCGGGAGTGGCGGGGAGCTGTTTTTT. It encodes CASSFGSGSGGELFF.

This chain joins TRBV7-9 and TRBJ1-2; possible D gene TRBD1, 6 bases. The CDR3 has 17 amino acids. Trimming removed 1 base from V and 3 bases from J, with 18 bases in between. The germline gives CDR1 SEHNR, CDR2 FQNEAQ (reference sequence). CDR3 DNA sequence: TGTGCCAGCAGCTTAGAAGCTTCGGCAGGGGAGCACTATGGCTACACCTTC. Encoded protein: CASSLEASAGEHYGYTF.

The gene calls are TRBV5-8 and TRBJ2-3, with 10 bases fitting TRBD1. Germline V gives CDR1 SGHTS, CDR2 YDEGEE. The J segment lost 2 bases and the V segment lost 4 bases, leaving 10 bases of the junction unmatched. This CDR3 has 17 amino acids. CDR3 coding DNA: TGTGCCAGCAGCCAGAGACAGGGGGCTCCCTACACAGATACGCAGTATTTT. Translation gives CASSQRQGAPYTDTQYF.

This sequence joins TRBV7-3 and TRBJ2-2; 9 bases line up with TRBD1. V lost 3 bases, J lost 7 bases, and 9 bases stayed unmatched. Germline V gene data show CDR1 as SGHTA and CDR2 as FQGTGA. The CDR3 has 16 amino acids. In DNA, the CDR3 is TGTGCCAGCAGCTTGTCGACAGGGGGTATTGGCGGGGAGCTGTTTTTT. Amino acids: CASSLSTGGIGGELFF.

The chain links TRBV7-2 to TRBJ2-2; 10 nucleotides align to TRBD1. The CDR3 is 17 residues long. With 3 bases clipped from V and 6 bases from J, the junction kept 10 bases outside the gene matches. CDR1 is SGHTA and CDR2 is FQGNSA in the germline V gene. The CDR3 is CASSFIRGQGGSGELFF. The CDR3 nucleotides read TGTGCCAGCAGCTTTATACGTGGACAGGGGGGATCCGGGGAGCTGTTTTTT.

CDR3 sequence reads: CASSSEIEAQYF. The CDR3 DNA reads TGTGCCAGCAGCTCAGAGATTGAGGCCCAGTACTTC. This chain joins TRBV11-2 and TRBJ2-5; D is undetermined. This CDR3 is built from 12 residues. The germline V and J ends were trimmed by 4 bases and 9 bases, with 12 bases remaining between them. Per germline, CDR1 SGHAT and CDR2 FQNNGV.

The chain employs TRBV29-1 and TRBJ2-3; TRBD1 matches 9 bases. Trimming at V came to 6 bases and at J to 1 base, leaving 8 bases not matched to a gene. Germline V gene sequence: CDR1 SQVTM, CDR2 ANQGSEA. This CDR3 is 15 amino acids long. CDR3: CSVIQGARGTDTQYF. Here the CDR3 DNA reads TGCAGCGTCATACAGGGGGCGAGGGGCACAGATACGCAGTATTTT.

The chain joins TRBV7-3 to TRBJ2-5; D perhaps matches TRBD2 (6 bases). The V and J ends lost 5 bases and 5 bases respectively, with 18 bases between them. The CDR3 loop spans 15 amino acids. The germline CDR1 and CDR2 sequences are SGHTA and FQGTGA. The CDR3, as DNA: TGTGCCAGCAGCCAAGGGGCGGGAAGTGGCGAGACCCAGTACTTC. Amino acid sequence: CASSQGAGSGETQYF.

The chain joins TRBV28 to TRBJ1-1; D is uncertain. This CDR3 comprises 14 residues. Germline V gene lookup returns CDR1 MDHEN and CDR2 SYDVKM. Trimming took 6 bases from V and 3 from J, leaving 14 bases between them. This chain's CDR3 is CASSPGGKDTEAFF. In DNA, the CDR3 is TGTGCCAGCAGCCCGGGCGGGAAGGACACTGAAGCTTTCTTT.